Below, 25 T cell receptor beta chains from the same sample are listed, as sequenced in a study of T cells after yellow fever vaccination. TCRdb analysed the 5' RACE reads with MiXCR anew, one entry per CDR3 protein. Here the sample spans 300,000 to 450,000 distinct CDR3 sequences, about 6% being singletons. Source: PBMCs, taken 5 days after the yellow fever booster vaccination. These receptors were collected from a young man who received the YFV17D yellow fever vaccine.

The rearrangement uses TRBV30 and TRBJ2-7, with TRBD1 matching 10 bases. Germline V gene data show CDR1 as GTSNPN and CDR2 as SVGIG (reference sequence). The CDR3 runs 14 residues. The junction had 2 bases not matched to a gene; V was cut back by 0 bases and J by 3 bases. CDR3 in amino acids: CAWSVGQGGYEQYF. The CDR3 region has the DNA TGTGCCTGGAGTGTTGGACAGGGGGGCTACGAGCAGTACTTC.

Details on this clonotype: One end of the junction is discordant with germline, which a read error may explain. V and J are TRBV12-3 or TRBV12-4 and TRBJ2-3; tentatively, D is TRBD1 or TRBD2 (5 bases each). The length of the CDR3 is 14 residues. The CDR3 nucleotides are TGTGTCAGCAGTTTCTGGGGGAGCACAGATACGCAGTATTTT. This translates into CVSSFWGSTDTQYF.

This clonotype showed up many times. This chain joins TRBV5-5 and TRBJ2-7; D may be TRBD1 (6 bases). The germline V gene encodes CDR1 SGHKS and CDR2 YYEKEE (reference sequence). This CDR3 spans 14 amino acids. V lost 0 bases, J lost 4 bases, and 11 bases lay in between. CDR3 amino acids: CASSLGTDTYEQYF. The CDR3 DNA reads as TGTGCCAGCAGCTTGGGGACAGATACTTACGAGCAGTACTTC.

The chain's CDR3 is CASSIMQGATDEQYF. The DNA for the CDR3 is TGTGCCAGTAGTATAATGCAGGGGGCGACGGACGAGCAGTACTTC. The V call is TRBV19, the J call TRBJ2-7; 8 bases fit TRBD1. This CDR3 region has 15 residues. Germline CDR1 LNHDA, CDR2 SQIVND (reference sequence). V was pared by 2 bases and J by 5 bases, with 8 bases of the junction left unmatched.

This clonotype was found a few times. The chain recombines TRBV30 with TRBJ1-2, with D possibly TRBD1 on 6 matching bases. Trimming removed 0 bases at V and 3 bases at J, with 14 bases between. Per the germline V gene, CDR1 is GTSNPN and CDR2 is SVGIG (reference sequence). The CDR3 consists of 15 residues. CDR3 loop: CAWSVGGEGDYGYTF. For the CDR3, the DNA is TGTGCCTGGAGTGTAGGAGGGGAGGGGGACTATGGCTACACCTTC.

This clonotype was found many times. V and J are TRBV6-6 and TRBJ2-7; D is undetermined. CDR3 length: 13 amino acids. Trimming left V 2 bases short and J 3 bases short, with 8 bases between. Germline V lookup: CDR1 MNHNY, CDR2 SVGAGI (reference sequence). In DNA form, the CDR3 reads TGTGCCAGCAGTTACGACAAGGACTACGAGCAGTACTTC. The encoded protein is CASSYDKDYEQYF.

This sequence joins TRBV20-1 and TRBJ2-7, with D possibly TRBD2 on 5 matching bases. This CDR3 is 15 amino acids long. From germline, CDR1 is DFQATT and CDR2 SNEGSKA (reference sequence). Trimming removed 4 bases at V and 0 bases at J, with 16 bases between. The CDR3 DNA reads as TGCAGTGCTACTTCGGACTTGTCCAGCTCCTACGAGCAGTACTTC. This encodes CSATSDLSSSYEQYF.

In this sample, this clonotype turned up many times. This chain connects TRBV28 to TRBJ2-6; D uncertain. The V end lost 7 bases, the J end lost 2 bases, and 12 bases lay between the germline ends. CDR1 and CDR2 (germline): MDHEN, SYDVKM. This CDR3 has 15 residues. The CDR3 here is CASNFGVTGANVLTF. In DNA, the CDR3 is TGTGCCAGCAATTTCGGAGTAACTGGGGCCAACGTCCTGACTTTC. The variable domain in full, with the rest retrieved from reference TRBV28 and TRBJ2-6, is DVKVTQSSRYLVKRTGEKVFLECVQDMDHENMFWYRQDPGLGLRLIYFSYDVKMKEKGDIPEGYSVSREKKERFSLILESASTNQTSMYLCASNFGVTGANVLTFGAGSRLTVL.

CDR3 nucleotides: TGTGCCAGTGTAGGAGGACAGGGGGTTCACAACACCGGGGAGCTGTTTTTT. It codes for CASVGGQGVHNTGELFF. This sequence joins TRBV19 and TRBJ2-2; 10 bases are shared with TRBD1. The germline CDR1 and CDR2 sequences are LNHDA and SQIVND (reference sequence). Trimming took 8 bases from V and 2 from J; bases not matched to a gene: 11. This CDR3 spans 17 amino acids.

V gene TRBV11-2 combines with J gene TRBJ2-3; 15 bases agree with TRBD2. The V gene end was trimmed by 1 base and the J gene end by 14 bases; junction bases not matched to a gene: 7. The germline CDR1 and CDR2 sequences are SGHAT and FQNNGV. The CDR3 has 15 amino acids. The CDR3 coding sequence is TGTGCCAGCAGCTTAGCAGGACTAGCGGGAGGGCCGCCGTATTTT. Translating gives CASSLAGLAGGPPYF.

This clonotype was detected only a few times. The rearrangement links TRBV20-1 to TRBJ2-3, with 8 bases aligning to TRBD1. The CDR3 has 13 amino acids. The J segment lost 6 bases and the V segment lost 5 bases, leaving 7 bases of the junction unmatched. Germline lookup yields CDR1 DFQATT and CDR2 SNEGSKA (reference sequence). This chain's CDR3 is CSASRGRSDTQYF. In nucleotides, the CDR3 is TGCAGTGCTTCCAGGGGGCGCTCGGATACGCAGTATTTT.

The chain combines TRBV18 with TRBJ1-5, with TRBD1 identical over 10 bases. J was trimmed by 6 bases and V by 6 bases; bases with no gene match: 8. The CDR3 runs 15 residues. Germline V lookup: CDR1 KGHSH, CDR2 LQKENI. The CDR3 is CASSGDRGESQPQHF. CDR3 coding DNA: TGTGCCAGCTCGGGGGACAGGGGTGAATCTCAGCCCCAGCATTTT.

This clonotype was picked up a small number of times. The chain uses TRBV3-1 and TRBJ1-1; tentatively, D is TRBD1 (5 bases). Germline assignment: CDR1 LGHDT and CDR2 YNNKEL (reference sequence). This CDR3 contains 15 residues. With 2 bases removed from V and 1 base from J, the gap between germline ends came to 11 bases. CDR3 sequence: CASSQSPTANTEAFF. In nucleotides, the CDR3 is TGTGCCAGCAGCCAAAGCCCGACAGCGAACACTGAAGCTTTCTTT.

The gene calls are TRBV12-3 or TRBV12-4 and TRBJ2-2; TRBD1 might be the D (6 bases). The CDR3 has 15 residues. Trimming removed 8 bases at V and 5 bases at J, with 18 bases between. The CDR3 protein is CASRRTLRGTGELFF. The CDR3 nucleotides are TGTGCCAGCCGAAGGACTTTGAGGGGGACCGGGGAGCTGTTTTTT.

This clonotype was detected a few times. This sequence joins TRBV12-3 or TRBV12-4 and TRBJ2-1; a possible D gene is TRBD2 (6 bases). V shed 7 bases and J shed 6 bases, with 13 bases lying between them. The CDR3 runs 13 residues. CDR3: CASTWGVGNEQFF. The DNA for the CDR3 is TGTGCCAGCACTTGGGGGGTGGGCAATGAGCAGTTCTTC.

This clonotype was picked up a small number of times. The CDR3 loop reads CASSSRLGANEQFF. The CDR3 region has the DNA TGTGCCAGCAGCTCGAGACTAGGGGCAAATGAGCAGTTCTTC. The V and J genes are TRBV7-2 and TRBJ2-1; D might be TRBD2 (6 bases). This CDR3 has 14 residues. Germline V lookup: CDR1 SGHTA, CDR2 FQGNSA. V shed 4 bases and J shed 7 bases, with 14 bases lying between them.

The chain's CDR3 is CASSSRTGGPANTGELFF. Here the CDR3 DNA reads TGTGCCAGCAGCTCCAGGACAGGGGGACCAGCGAACACCGGGGAGCTGTTTTTT. The chain has TRBV11-1 and TRBJ2-2; 10 nucleotides match TRBD1. The CDR3 runs 18 residues. Looked up from germline, CDR1 is SGHAT and CDR2 is FQDESV (reference sequence). V lost 4 bases, J lost 0 bases, and 8 bases stayed unmatched.

The sample holds many counts of this clonotype. The rearrangement joins TRBV19 to TRBJ2-1; 9 nucleotides agree with TRBD2. The CDR3 sequence is 16 residues long. V gave up 4 bases and J gave up 11 bases; unmatched junction bases: 15. CDR1 and CDR2 from the germline V gene are LNHDA and SQIVND (reference sequence). The CDR3 nucleotides are TGTGCCAGTAGTACCTACCTTAGCGGGAGTCTTTCCCAGCAGTTCTTC. Translated, it gives CASSTYLSGSLSQQFF.

This clonotype has at least ten counts. The chain carries TRBV7-2 and TRBJ1-5; TRBD1 aligns across 9 bases. The CDR3 totals 15 residues. Germline V CDR1 and CDR2: SGHTA, FQGNSA. Trimming cost V 4 bases and J 6 bases; bases outside gene matches: 7. CDR3 sequence reads: CASSSLSTGGQPQHF. The CDR3 DNA follows: TGTGCCAGCAGCTCCCTCTCGACAGGGGGTCAGCCCCAGCATTTT. Complete variable domain (other parts from reference TRBV7-2 and TRBJ1-5): GAGVSQSPSNKVTEKGKDVELRCDPISGHTALYWYRQSLGQGLEFLIYFQGNSAPDKSGLPSDRFSAERTGGSVSTLTIQRTQQEDSAVYLCASSSLSTGGQPQHFGDGTRLSIL.

The chain combines TRBV25-1 with TRBJ2-7; D is possibly TRBD1 or TRBD2 (5 bases each). The CDR3 has 13 residues. From germline, CDR1 is MGHDK and CDR2 SYGVNS. Trimming shortened V by 3 bases and J by 7 bases, and 13 bases separated the two germline ends. CDR3: CASSEISRGEQYF. The DNA of the CDR3 is TGTGCCAGCAGTGAGATATCGAGGGGAGAGCAGTACTTC.

This clonotype occurred a few times. V is TRBV29-1 and J is TRBJ2-7; 8 nucleotides agree with TRBD2. Germline assignment: CDR1 SQVTM and CDR2 ANQGSEA. V shed 5 bases and J 4 bases; nucleotides not matched to a gene: 10. This CDR3 contains 14 residues. DNA for the CDR3: TGCAGCGTTCACACTAGCGGACCTCTATACGAGCAGTACTTC. Amino acids: CSVHTSGPLYEQYF.

The chain has TRBV15 and TRBJ2-5; D gene ambiguous. CDR3 size: 13 residues. V was shortened by 0 bases and J by 4 bases, with 6 bases between the two germline ends. The V gene's germline CDR1 is LNHNV and CDR2 YYDKDF (reference sequence). DNA of the CDR3: TGTGCCACCAGCAGAGAGAGTGTAGAGACCCAGTACTTC. Translated, it gives CATSRESVETQYF.

This clonotype came up many times. The rearrangement links TRBV7-2 to TRBJ2-4; D gene uncertain. CDR3 length equals 14 residues. V shed 0 bases and J shed 7 bases, with 10 bases lying between them. Germline lookup yields CDR1 SGHTA and CDR2 FQGNSA. In DNA, the CDR3 is TGTGCCAGCAGCTTAGCGCAGCCGAGGAACATTCAGTACTTC. It encodes CASSLAQPRNIQYF. The variable domain in full, completed from reference TRBV7-2 and TRBJ2-4, reads GAGVSQSPSNKVTEKGKDVELRCDPISGHTALYWYRQSLGQGLEFLIYFQGNSAPDKSGLPSDRFSAERTGGSVSTLTIQRTQQEDSAVYLCASSLAQPRNIQYFGAGTRLSVL.

This clonotype was counted at least ten times. This rearrangement joins TRBV6-5 to TRBJ2-7; 8 bases are a match to TRBD2. This CDR3 has 15 residues. V was clipped by 2 bases and J by 5 bases; unmatched bases: 8. The germline V gene encodes CDR1 MNHEY and CDR2 SVGAGI. CDR3 nucleotides: TGTGCCAGCAGTTACCGAGCGGGAGCCTATAACGAGCAGTACTTC. Protein: CASSYRAGAYNEQYF.

This clonotype turned up a few times. The chain couples TRBV5-4 to TRBJ2-2, with 7 bases fitting TRBD2. The CDR3 is 16 residues long. Trimming removed 4 bases from V and 1 base from J; junction bases left unmatched: 7. Germline V gene sequence: CDR1 SGHNT, CDR2 YYREEE (reference sequence). The CDR3 DNA reads as TGTGCCAGCAGCGTCAGGGACTACAAGAACACCGGGGAGCTGTTTTTT. As protein: CASSVRDYKNTGELFF.